This is a list of T cell receptor beta chains from one sample in a study of T cell repertoires in ileal Crohn's disease. Clones were sequenced by immunoSEQ multiplex PCR, and TCRdb holds only the in-frame ones, with some missing. The table lists roughly 5,000 clones, roughly 80% of them singletons. Material for sequencing was ileal tissue. The origin of the receptors is an adult with Crohn's disease. Each CDR3 is given with its conserved first and last residue. The D gene is left open where the match is weak. Some rows have no size entry. The others give once, few or many, or a class for an expanded clone.

j_call d_call cdr3_length v_call clone_size cdr3_nt cdr3_aa
TRBJ1-1 - 13 TRBV14 - TGTGCCAGCAGTCTCCAGGGGCCGCTAGAAGCTTTCTTT CASSLQGPLEAFF
TRBJ2-7 - 14 TRBV10-1 - TGCGCCAGCAGTGAGTTCCAGGGGGGCTACGAGCAGTACTTC CASSEFQGGYEQYF
TRBJ1-2 TRBD1 13 TRBV7-6 few TGTGCCAGCAGTGATGGACAGGTCTCTGGCTACACCTTC CASSDGQVSGYTF
TRBJ1-6 - 17 TRBV28 - TGTGCCAGCAGTTTTGGCAGGGCGGAGGGCTATAATTCACCCCTCCACTTT CASSFGRAEGYNSPLHF
TRBJ2-1 TRBD2 16 TRBV15 - TGTGCCACCAGCAGAGATACCGGGGGGACCTACAATGAGCAGTTCTTC CATSRDTGGTYNEQFF
TRBJ1-2 TRBD1 12 TRBV29-1 - TGCAGCGTTGTAGGCGGGACAGACGGCTACACCTTC CSVVGGTDGYTF
TRBJ1-1 - 13 TRBV7-8 - TGTGCCAGCAACTTGGGGGGGCGGGTTGAAGCTTTCTTT CASNLGGRVEAFF
TRBJ2-6 - 15 TRBV5-4 - TGTGCCAGCAGCCAGGGGAGCTCTGGGGCCAACGTCCTGACTTTC CASSQGSSGANVLTF
TRBJ1-2 TRBD1 15 TRBV5-6 - TGTGCCAGCAGCTTGTACGGGACAGGGCAATATGGCTACACCTTC CASSLYGTGQYGYTF
TRBJ2-1 - 15 TRBV7-3 - TGTGCCAGCAGCTTAGACTCCCAGCCCCCCAATGAGCAGTTCTTC CASSLDSQPPNEQFF
TRBJ2-1 - 14 TRBV27 - TGTGCCAGCAGTAATAGCTTCTCCTACAATGAGCAGTTCTTC CASSNSFSYNEQFF
TRBJ2-7 TRBD1 14 TRBV5-1 - TGCGCCAGCAGCCGGACAGGGGGCTCCTACGAGCAGTACTTC CASSRTGGSYEQYF
TRBJ2-2 TRBD2 15 TRBV7-8 - TGTGCCAGCAACCGAGCGGGGGGGTTCACCGGGGAGCTGTTTTTT CASNRAGGFTGELFF
TRBJ2-2 TRBD2 16 TRBV5-4 - TGTGCCAGCAGCCCTGGACTAGCGGGGAACACCGGGGAGCTGTTTTTT CASSPGLAGNTGELFF
TRBJ2-6 TRBD2 15 TRBV5-6 - TGTGCCAGCAGCGGGGGGGTAGCTGGGGCCAACGTCCTGACTTTC CASSGGVAGANVLTF
TRBJ2-2 TRBD1 16 TRBV2 - TGTGCCAGCAGGGCTGGGACAGGGACGAACACCGGGGAGCTGTTTTTT CASRAGTGTNTGELFF
TRBJ1-1 TRBD1 15 TRBV5-5 once TGTGCCAGCAGCTTGGCGGGACAGGGGGAGACTGAAGCTTTCTTT CASSLAGQGETEAFF
TRBJ1-6 TRBD1 14 TRBV7-8 - TGTGCCAGCAGCTACTTCGATAGAACAGGGGGGCTCCACTTT CASSYFDRTGGLHF